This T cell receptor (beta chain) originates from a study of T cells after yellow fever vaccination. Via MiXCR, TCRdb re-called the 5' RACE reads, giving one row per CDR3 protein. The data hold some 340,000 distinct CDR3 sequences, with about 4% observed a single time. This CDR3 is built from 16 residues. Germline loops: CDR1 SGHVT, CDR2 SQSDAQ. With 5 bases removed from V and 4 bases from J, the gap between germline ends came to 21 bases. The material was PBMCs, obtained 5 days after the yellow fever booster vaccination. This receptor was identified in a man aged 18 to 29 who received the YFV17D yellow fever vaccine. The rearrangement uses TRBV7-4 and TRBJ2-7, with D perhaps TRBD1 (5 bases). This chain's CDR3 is CASSPRLGAKGYEQYF. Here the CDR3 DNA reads TGTGCCAGCAGCCCAAGATTGGGTGCTAAGGGGTACGAGCAGTACTTC.